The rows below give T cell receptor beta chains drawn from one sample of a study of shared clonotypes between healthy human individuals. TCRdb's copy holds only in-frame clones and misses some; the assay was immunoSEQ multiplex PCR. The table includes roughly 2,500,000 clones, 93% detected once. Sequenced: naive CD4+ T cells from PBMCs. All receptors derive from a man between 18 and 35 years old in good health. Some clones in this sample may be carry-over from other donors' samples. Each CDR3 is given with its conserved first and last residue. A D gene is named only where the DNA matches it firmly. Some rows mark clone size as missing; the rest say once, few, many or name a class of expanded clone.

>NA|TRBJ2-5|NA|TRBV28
CASQSSRALGSEGTQYF
TGTGCCAGCCAAAGTTCCAGAGCCCTGGGGTCCGAAGGGACCCAGTACTTC
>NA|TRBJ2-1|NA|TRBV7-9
CASTMSYNEQFF
TGTGCCAGCACAATGTCCTACAATGAGCAGTTCTTC
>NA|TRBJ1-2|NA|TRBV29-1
CSVGEGGYTF
TGCAGCGTTGGGGAGGGTGGCTACACCTTC
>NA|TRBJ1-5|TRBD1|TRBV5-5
CASSLGTGVNQPQHF
TGTGCCAGCAGCTTGGGTACAGGGGTCAATCAGCCCCAGCATTTT
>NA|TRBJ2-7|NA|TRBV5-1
CASSSGPLYEQYF
TGCGCCAGCAGCTCCGGACCCCTCTACGAGCAGTACTTC
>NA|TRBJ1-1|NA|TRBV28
CASSRHESGVEAFF
TGTGCCAGCAGCCGCCACGAATCGGGGGTTGAAGCTTTCTTT
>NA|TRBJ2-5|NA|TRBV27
CASSFPPWETQYF
TGTGCCAGCAGTTTTCCACCGTGGGAGACCCAGTACTTC
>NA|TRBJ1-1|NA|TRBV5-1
CASSLDQGLANTEAFF
TGCGCCAGCAGCTTGGATCAGGGGTTGGCGAACACTGAAGCTTTCTTT
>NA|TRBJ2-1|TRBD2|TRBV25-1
CASSEYAGEDNEQFF
TGTGCCAGCAGTGAATACGCGGGAGAGGACAATGAGCAGTTCTTC
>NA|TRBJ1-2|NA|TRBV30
CAWSNAQGSVYGYTF
TGTGCCTGGAGTAACGCCCAGGGATCAGTCTATGGCTACACCTTC
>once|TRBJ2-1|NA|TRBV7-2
CASSLASVAEQFF
TGTGCCAGCAGCTTAGCGAGCGTCGCAGAGCAGTTCTTC
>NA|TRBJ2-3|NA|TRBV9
CASTGGEWADTQYF
TGTGCCAGCACGGGGGGCGAGTGGGCAGATACGCAGTATTTT
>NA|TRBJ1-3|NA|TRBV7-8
CASSSYPRARSPGNTIYF
TGTGCCAGCAGCTCCTACCCCAGGGCCCGATCCCCTGGAAACACCATATATTTT
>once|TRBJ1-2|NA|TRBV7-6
CASSASGGESAYGYTF
TGTGCCAGCAGCGCGTCGGGCGGGGAGAGTGCCTATGGCTACACCTTC
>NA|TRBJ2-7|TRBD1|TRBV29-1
CSARETGGRVEQYF
TGCAGCGCGAGGGAGACAGGGGGTCGGGTCGAGCAGTACTTC
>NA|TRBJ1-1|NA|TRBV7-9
CASSLGRAGWADTEAFF
TGTGCCAGCAGCTTAGGCAGGGCAGGGTGGGCGGACACTGAAGCTTTCTTT
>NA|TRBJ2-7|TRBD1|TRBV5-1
CASSQSGTVSYEQYF
TGCGCCAGCAGCCAGAGTGGGACAGTCTCCTACGAGCAGTACTTC
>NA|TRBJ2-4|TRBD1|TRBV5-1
CASSGGQGAAKNIQYF
TGCGCCAGCAGCGGGGGACAGGGGGCAGCCAAAAACATTCAGTACTTC
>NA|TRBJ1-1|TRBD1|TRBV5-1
CASSKPGGGSTEAFF
TGCGCCAGCAGCAAACCAGGGGGCGGTAGCACTGAAGCTTTCTTT
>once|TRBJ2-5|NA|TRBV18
CASSPPGRRETQYF
TGTGCCAGCTCACCACCAGGGAGGCGTGAGACCCAGTACTTC
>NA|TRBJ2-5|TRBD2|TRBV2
CASMLAGAKQETQYF
TGTGCCAGCATGTTAGCGGGAGCAAAACAAGAGACCCAGTACTTC
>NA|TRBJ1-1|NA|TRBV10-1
CARQDLNTEAFF
TGCGCCAGACAGGACCTGAACACTGAAGCTTTCTTT
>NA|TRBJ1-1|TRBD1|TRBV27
CASTRQGASTEAFF
TGTGCCAGCACCCGACAGGGGGCGAGCACCGAAGCTTTCTTT
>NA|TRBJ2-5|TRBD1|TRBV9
CASTSGGYQETQYF
TGTGCCAGCACCTCAGGGGGCTACCAAGAGACCCAGTACTTC
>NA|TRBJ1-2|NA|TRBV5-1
CASSLVQDAFGYTF
TGCGCCAGCAGCTTGGTACAGGATGCCTTTGGCTACACCTTC
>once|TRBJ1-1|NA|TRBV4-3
CASSQLTGATYTEAFF
TGCGCCAGCAGCCAATTGACGGGAGCCACCTACACTGAAGCTTTCTTT
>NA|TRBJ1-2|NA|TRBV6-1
CASSEAVGRAFLGYTF
TGTGCCAGCAGTGAAGCAGTCGGGCGCGCTTTCCTCGGCTACACCTTC
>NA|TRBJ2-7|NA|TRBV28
CASSFMRVPSYEQYF
TGTGCCAGCAGTTTTATGCGTGTACCGAGCTACGAGCAGTACTTC
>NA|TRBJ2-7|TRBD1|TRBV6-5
CASRETGAYEQYF
TGTGCCAGCAGAGAGACAGGGGCCTACGAGCAGTACTTC
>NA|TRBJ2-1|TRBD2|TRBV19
CATAWIAGSWGEQFF
TGTGCCACCGCCTGGATAGCGGGAAGTTGGGGTGAGCAGTTCTTC
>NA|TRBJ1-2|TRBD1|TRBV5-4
CASSYGTGERNYGYTF
TGTGCCAGCAGCTATGGGACAGGGGAGAGGAACTATGGCTACACCTTC